These T cell receptor beta chains were read from a single sample in a study of cytomegalovirus exposure and HLA in healthy donors. Profiled with immunoSEQ multiplex PCR; TCRdb holds only in-frame clones, not every one. Of some 110,000 clones listed, over 60% are singletons. Sequencing was carried out using PBMCs. All receptors derive from a man in his 60s in good health and CMV-seropositive. Each CDR3 is given with its conserved first and last residue. The order of the fields is D gene, V gene, clone size, CDR3 length, J gene, CDR3 DNA, CDR3 protein. A D gene is named only where the DNA matches it firmly. Size is omitted from some rows. Given values are once, few, many or a class for expanded clones.

>TRBD2|TRBV6-5|NA|15|TRBJ2-3
TGTGCCAGCAGTCCCCGACTAGCAAATACAGATACGCAGTATTTT
CASSPRLANTDTQYF
>TRBD1|TRBV5-1|NA|13|TRBJ2-5
TGCGCCAGCAGCGGACAGGGTCAAGAGACCCAGTACTTC
CASSGQGQETQYF
>NA|TRBV28|NA|14|TRBJ1-2
TGTGCCAGCAGGTATAGCATGCTTACCTCTGGCTACACCTTC
CASRYSMLTSGYTF
>TRBD1|TRBV11-1|NA|12|TRBJ2-2
TGTGCCAGCAGCTTGGACAGGGAAGAGCTGTTTTTT
CASSLDREELFF
>NA|TRBV5-1|NA|14|TRBJ1-1
TGCGCCAGCAGCTTGGGCAGGGCGAACACTGAAGCTTTCTTT
CASSLGRANTEAFF
>NA|TRBV6-5|NA|13|TRBJ2-5
TGTGCCAGCAGTTTCGGGATTCAAGAGACCCAGTACTTC
CASSFGIQETQYF
>TRBD1|TRBV9|once|16|TRBJ2-2
TGTGCCAGCAGCCCCTGGACAGGGGGCAGCACCGGGGAGCTGTTTTTT
CASSPWTGGSTGELFF
>TRBD1|TRBV7-9|NA|16|TRBJ1-1
TGTGCCAGTCGTCCGGGACAGGGGGCCGGAATCACTGAAGCTTTCTTT
CASRPGQGAGITEAFF
>TRBD1|TRBV5-1|NA|18|TRBJ2-2
TGCGCCAGCAGCCCCTCACTAACAGGGGCGACGGACACCGGGGAGCTGTTTTTT
CASSPSLTGATDTGELFF
>NA|TRBV7-9|few|16|TRBJ2-2
TGTGCCAGCAGCGGCCTCAGGAAAACGAACACCGGGGAGCTGTTTTTT
CASSGLRKTNTGELFF
>NA|TRBV27|NA|16|TRBJ2-7
TGTGCCAGCAGTTTCGAGGGCCCGGCCATGGGGTACGAGCAGTACTTC
CASSFEGPAMGYEQYF
>TRBD2|TRBV6-5|medium-sized|14|TRBJ2-3
TGTGCCAGCAGTCTCGGACTAGCGGGAGATACGCAGTATTTT
CASSLGLAGDTQYF
>NA|TRBV2|NA|13|TRBJ1-1
TGTGCCAGCAGTCTCGGGGGGAACACTGAAGCTTTCTTT
CASSLGGNTEAFF
>TRBD2|TRBV27|NA|14|TRBJ2-1
TGTGCCAGCGGAAAAACTAGCGGATACAATGAGCAGTTCTTC
CASGKTSGYNEQFF
>NA|TRBV5-4|NA|16|TRBJ2-7
TGTGCCAGCAGTCAGGGGGGAAGGGGCAGCTCCTACGAGCAGTACTTC
CASSQGGRGSSYEQYF
>NA|TRBV2|medium-sized|13|TRBJ2-1
TGTGCCAGCAGTTTGTACGGAGACAATGAGCAGTTCTTC
CASSLYGDNEQFF
>NA|TRBV7-3|NA|12|TRBJ1-6
TGTGCCAGCAGCCTCTCCCGGGGTACCCTCCACTTT
CASSLSRGTLHF
>TRBD2|TRBV6-1|NA|15|TRBJ2-2
TGTGCCAGCTCCTCGGGAGGGGAGGTTTCCGGGGAGCTGTTTTTT
CASSSGGEVSGELFF
>NA|TRBV21-1|NA|15|TRBJ1-2
TGTGCCAGCAGCAAGAAGGAGCAGCTTAACTATGGCTACACCTTC
CASSKKEQLNYGYTF
>NA|TRBV5-1|NA|15|TRBJ1-4
TGCGCCAGCAGCCTAACCCCCCCCGGGGATGAAAAACTGTTTTTT
CASSLTPPGDEKLFF
>TRBD2|TRBV18|NA|13|TRBJ2-7
TGTGCCAGCTCTGGGGCGGGGGGCGCCGAGCAGTACTTC
CASSGAGGAEQYF
>TRBD1|TRBV19|NA|13|TRBJ2-7
TGTGCCAGTAGTGGGGACAGGGGGCGGGAGCAGTACTTC
CASSGDRGREQYF
>TRBD1|TRBV4-1|NA|15|TRBJ1-1
TGCGCCAGCAGCCAAGATTGGACAGGGCCCACTGAAGCTTTCTTT
CASSQDWTGPTEAFF
>TRBD1|TRBV7-9|NA|12|TRBJ1-1
TGTGCCAGCAGCCAGGGGGGCACTGAAGCTTTCTTT
CASSQGGTEAFF
>NA|TRBV6-5|few|12|TRBJ1-5
TGTGCCAGCAGATTGGAGGAGAGGGCCCAGCATTTT
CASRLEERAQHF
>TRBD1|TRBV6-6|NA|14|TRBJ2-7
TGTGCCAGCAGTTTGGGACAGGGGTCCTACGAGCAGTACTTC
CASSLGQGSYEQYF
>NA|TRBV9|NA|17|TRBJ2-2
TGTGCCAGCAGCGTGAGGGATCCGACTAGTAGGACCGGGGAGCTGTTTTTT
CASSVRDPTSRTGELFF
>TRBD1|TRBV5-1|NA|16|TRBJ2-5
TGCGCCAGCAGCTTACAGGGGCGAAGTGAGATGGAGACCCAGTACTTC
CASSLQGRSEMETQYF
>NA|TRBV5-6|NA|16|TRBJ1-6
TGTGCCAGCAGTTCCTCCGCAGGGGCTTATAATTCACCCCTCCACTTT
CASSSSAGAYNSPLHF
>NA|TRBV30|NA|12|TRBJ1-5
TGTGCCTGGTCCTATCTCGATCAGCCCCAGCATTTT
CAWSYLDQPQHF
>TRBD1|TRBV4-1|NA|16|TRBJ1-6
TGCGCCAGCAGCCAAGGGGGGACAGGGCGAAATTCACCCCTCTACTTT
CASSQGGTGRNSPLYF
>TRBD2|TRBV10-3|NA|13|TRBJ2-5
TGTGCCACCGGCGGGGGTGCCCCAGAGACCCAGTACTTC
CATGGGAPETQYF
>NA|TRBV27|NA|14|TRBJ2-6
TGTGCCAGCAGTCCCTTCTCTGGGGCCAACGTCCTGACTTTC
CASSPFSGANVLTF